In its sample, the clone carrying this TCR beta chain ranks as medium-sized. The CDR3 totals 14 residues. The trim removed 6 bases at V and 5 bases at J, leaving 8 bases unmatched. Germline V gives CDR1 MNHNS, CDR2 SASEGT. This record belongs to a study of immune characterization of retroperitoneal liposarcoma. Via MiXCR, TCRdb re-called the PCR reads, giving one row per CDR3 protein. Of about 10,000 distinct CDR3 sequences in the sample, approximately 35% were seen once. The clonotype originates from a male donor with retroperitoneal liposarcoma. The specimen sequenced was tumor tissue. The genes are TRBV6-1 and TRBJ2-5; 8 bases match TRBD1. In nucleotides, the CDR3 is TGTGCCAGCAGAAGGACAGGGATTGTGGAGACCCAGTACTTC. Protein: CASRRTGIVETQYF.